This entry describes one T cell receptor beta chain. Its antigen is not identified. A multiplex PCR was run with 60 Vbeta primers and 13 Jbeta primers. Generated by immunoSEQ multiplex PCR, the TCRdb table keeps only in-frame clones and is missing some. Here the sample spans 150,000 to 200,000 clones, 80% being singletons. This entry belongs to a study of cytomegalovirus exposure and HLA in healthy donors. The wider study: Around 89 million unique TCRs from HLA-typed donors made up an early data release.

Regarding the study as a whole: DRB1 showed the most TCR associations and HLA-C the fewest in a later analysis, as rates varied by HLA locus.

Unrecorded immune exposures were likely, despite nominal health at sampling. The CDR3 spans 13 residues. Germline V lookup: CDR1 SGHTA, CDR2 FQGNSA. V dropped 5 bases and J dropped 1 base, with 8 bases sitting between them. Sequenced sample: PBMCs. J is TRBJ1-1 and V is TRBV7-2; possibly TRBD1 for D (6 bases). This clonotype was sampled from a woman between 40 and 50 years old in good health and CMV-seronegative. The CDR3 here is CASSQGGNTEAFF. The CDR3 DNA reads TGTGCCAGCAGCCAAGGGGGGAACACTGAAGCTTTCTTT.